The next 25 T cell receptor beta chains were all read from a single sample in a study of cytomegalovirus exposure and HLA in healthy donors. 13 Jbeta primers and 60 Vbeta primers were used for the PCR. Libraries were prepared by immunoSEQ multiplex PCR; TCRdb keeps only in-frame clonotypes and omits some of them. This sample has under 130,000 clones, with 60% to 80% found just once. The specimen was PBMCs. These receptors all come from a man in his forties or fifties in good health and CMV-seropositive.

CDR3 region: CASSLGSSGEADEQYF. CDR3 DNA sequence: TGTGCCAGCAGCTTAGGTTCGTCGGGAGAGGCAGACGAGCAGTACTTC. The chain recombines TRBV7-8 with TRBJ2-7, with D tentatively TRBD2 (6 bases). Germline CDR1 SGHVS, CDR2 FQNEAQ. The germline V and J ends were trimmed by 1 base and 5 bases, with 18 bases remaining between them. This CDR3 spans 16 amino acids. Combining the CDR3 with reference TRBV7-8 and TRBJ2-7 gives the whole variable domain GAGVSQSPRYKVAKRGQDVALRCDPISGHVSLFWYQQALGQGPEFLTYFQNEAQLDKSGLPSDRFFAERPEGSVSTLKIQRTQQEDSAVYLCASSLGSSGEADEQYFGPGTRLTVT.

V is TRBV29-1 and J is TRBJ1-5; weak D call: TRBD1 (6 bases). V lost 4 bases to trimming and J lost 0 bases, with 10 bases between them. From germline, CDR1 is SQVTM and CDR2 ANQGSEA. The CDR3 extends over 14 amino acids. The CDR3 reads CSVGGTNSNQPQHF. The CDR3, as DNA: TGCAGCGTTGGGGGGACAAATAGCAATCAGCCCCAGCATTTT.

The gene calls are TRBV11-2 and TRBJ1-1, with D maybe TRBD1 (5 bases). This CDR3 contains 14 residues. Trimming stripped 4 bases from V and 4 bases from J, with 13 bases between. Germline lookup yields CDR1 SGHAT and CDR2 FQNNGV. CDR3 amino acids: CASSSRYGGTEAFF. DNA of the CDR3: TGTGCCAGCAGCTCTAGGTACGGGGGCACTGAAGCTTTCTTT.

This clone has just a few counts. The same CDR3 also results from other DNA sequences found in this sample. The rearrangement joins TRBV7-3 to TRBJ1-1; TRBD1 aligns across 12 bases. CDR1 SGHTA and CDR2 FQGTGA come from the germline V gene. Trimming took 6 bases from V and 6 from J; bases not matched to a gene: 5. The CDR3 totals 14 residues. CDR3 in amino acids: CASSRDRGQSEAFF. The CDR3 DNA reads TGTGCCAGCAGTCGGGACAGGGGGCAGTCTGAAGCTTTCTTT.

This chain connects TRBV27 to TRBJ1-5, with D possibly TRBD1 on 5 matching bases. The germline V and J ends were trimmed by 5 bases and 5 bases, with 22 bases remaining between them. The CDR3 extends over 17 amino acids. CDR1 and CDR2 from the germline V gene are MNHEY and SMNVEV (reference sequence). CDR3 bases: TGTGCCAGCAGTCTTCTTGGGGCCCCAGAGTTAGATCAGCCCCAGCATTTT. As protein: CASSLLGAPELDQPQHF.

The chain uses TRBV7-3 and TRBJ2-5, with D tentatively TRBD1 (6 bases). The CDR3 has 15 amino acids. With 5 bases removed from V and 3 bases from J, the gap between germline ends came to 16 bases. CDR1 and CDR2 from the germline V gene are SGHTA and FQGTGA. CDR3: CASSPTGNTEETQYF. The CDR3 DNA is TGTGCCAGCAGCCCCACAGGGAATACCGAAGAGACCCAGTACTTC.

The chain carries TRBV14 and TRBJ2-2; TRBD1 aligns across 7 bases. V gave up 6 bases and J gave up 5 bases; unmatched junction bases: 3. Germline CDR1 SGHDN, CDR2 FVKESK. CDR3 length equals 13 residues. Here the CDR3 reads CASSHRGTGELFF. CDR3 sequence (DNA): TGTGCCAGCAGTCACAGGGGTACCGGGGAGCTGTTTTTT.

CDR3 nucleotide sequence: TGTGCCAGCAGAGAGGGACAGGGGGATCAGCCCCAGCATTTT. Protein product: CASREGQGDQPQHF. The J gene is TRBJ1-5, the V gene TRBV7-2; 11 nucleotides match TRBD1. The V and J ends lost 6 bases and 5 bases, in that order; junction bases with no gene match: 3. This CDR3 contains 14 residues. In germline, CDR1 is SGHTA, CDR2 FQGNSA.

This chain connects TRBV11-2 to TRBJ2-1; maybe TRBD2 (5 bases). The CDR3 totals 15 residues. Trimming removed 1 base from V and 8 bases from J, with 15 bases in between. From germline, CDR1 is SGHAT and CDR2 FQNNGV. The CDR3, as DNA: TGTGCCAGCAGCTTAGTGTCCGGGGTAAGCCATGAGCAGTTCTTC. Its protein is CASSLVSGVSHEQFF.

The V and J genes are TRBV6-5 and TRBJ1-2; D is ambiguous. The V and J ends lost 0 bases and 1 base respectively, with 9 bases between them. Per germline, CDR1 MNHEY and CDR2 SVGAGI. The CDR3 has 15 amino acids. CDR3 DNA: TGTGCCAGCAGTTACTCGTTACAGAATAACTATGGCTACACCTTC. Amino acid sequence: CASSYSLQNNYGYTF.

The CDR3 DNA follows: TGTGCCAGCAGTATGAGGAGGGGGCTCAATCAGCCCCAGCATTTT. This sequence encodes CASSMRRGLNQPQHF. The rearrangement uses TRBV27 and TRBJ1-5; 7 bases agree with TRBD1. CDR3 length: 15 amino acids. Germline V lookup: CDR1 MNHEY, CDR2 SMNVEV (reference sequence). V trimming: 5 bases; J trimming: 3 bases; junction bases outside the gene matches: 7.

This clone has only a few counts. The chain carries TRBV5-4 and TRBJ2-5; the D gene is possibly TRBD1 (5 bases). CDR1 and CDR2 from the germline V gene are SGHNT and YYREEE (reference sequence). V was cut by 1 base and J by 5 bases, with 9 bases left in between. CDR3 size: 13 residues. Here the CDR3 DNA reads TGTGCCAGCAGCTTGCAGGCAGGGGAGACCCAGTACTTC. Translation: CASSLQAGETQYF.

The chain employs TRBV6-6 and TRBJ1-1, with a weak D call TRBD1 (5 bases). Germline V gene sequence: CDR1 MNHNY, CDR2 SVGAGI (reference sequence). Deletions cut 2 bases from V and 1 base from J, with 8 bases between. This CDR3 has 14 residues. CDR3 nucleotide sequence: TGTGCCAGCAGTTACCTGGGGGGGAACACTGAAGCTTTCTTT. Translation: CASSYLGGNTEAFF.

This chain links TRBV7-9 with TRBJ2-2, with a possible D match to TRBD1 (5 bases). V gave up 3 bases and J gave up 0 bases, with 5 bases separating them. Germline V gives CDR1 SEHNR, CDR2 FQNEAQ (reference sequence). CDR3 size: 14 residues. In DNA form, the CDR3 reads TGTGCCAGCAGCTTCAGGGCGAACACCGGGGAGCTGTTTTTT. Amino acid sequence: CASSFRANTGELFF.

The chain links TRBV6-5 to TRBJ1-2; the D is unclear. CDR3 length: 11 residues. The germline V gene encodes CDR1 MNHEY and CDR2 SVGAGI. With 10 bases removed from V and 2 bases from J, the gap between germline ends came to 8 bases. The CDR3 here is CATSVNYGYTF. The DNA for the CDR3 is TGTGCCACCTCAGTAAACTATGGCTACACCTTC.

This chain links TRBV2 with TRBJ2-1; D not certain. Germline CDR1 is SNHLY and CDR2 is FYNNEI. The CDR3 consists of 14 residues. Trimming took 0 bases from V and 4 from J, leaving 7 bases between them. CDR3 in amino acids: CASSEAGGYNEQFF. In DNA, the CDR3 is TGTGCCAGCAGTGAAGCTGGCGGTTACAATGAGCAGTTCTTC.

The chain couples TRBV19 to TRBJ1-2, with D unclear. V was pared by 0 bases and J by 4 bases, with 12 bases between. This CDR3 has 15 amino acids. Germline V gene lookup returns CDR1 LNHDA and CDR2 SQIVND (reference sequence). The CDR3 sequence is CASSIEAGQPYGYTF. The CDR3 DNA reads TGTGCCAGTAGTATAGAGGCGGGCCAGCCCTATGGCTACACCTTC. Complete variable domain (other parts from reference TRBV19 and TRBJ1-2): DGGITQSPKYLFRKEGQNVTLSCEQNLNHDAMYWYRQDPGQGLRLIYYSQIVNDFQKGDIAEGYSVSREKKESFPLTVTSAQKNPTAFYLCASSIEAGQPYGYTFGSGTRLTVV.

The chain has TRBV6-1 and TRBJ1-5; TRBD1 aligns across 9 bases. The J segment lost 4 bases and the V segment lost 6 bases, leaving 4 bases of the junction unmatched. The length of the CDR3 is 14 residues. Germline loops: CDR1 MNHNS, CDR2 SASEGT. Here the CDR3 reads CASRGDRDNQPQHF. As DNA, the CDR3 is TGTGCCAGCAGGGGGGACAGGGATAATCAGCCCCAGCATTTT.

The chain couples TRBV5-1 to TRBJ2-5; 10 positions agree with TRBD2. This CDR3 comprises 18 residues. The J segment lost 0 bases and the V segment lost 2 bases, leaving 10 bases of the junction unmatched. Germline-derived CDR1 and CDR2 are SGHRS and YFSETQ. CDR3 coding DNA: TGCGCCAGCAGCTTTGGGCTAGCGGGAGCCTTGTACCAAGAGACCCAGTACTTC. Its protein is CASSFGLAGALYQETQYF.

The chain links TRBV5-1 to TRBJ2-7; 10 bases align to TRBD1. The junction had 8 bases not matched to a gene; V was cut back by 2 bases and J by 3 bases. The CDR3 totals 16 residues. CDR1 and CDR2 from the germline V gene are SGHRS and YFSETQ. This CDR3 is CASSFAGTGADYEQYF. DNA for the CDR3: TGCGCCAGCAGCTTCGCCGGGACAGGGGCCGACTACGAGCAGTACTTC.

The rearrangement links TRBV7-9 to TRBJ1-6, with D possibly being TRBD1 (5 bases). The CDR3 covers 12 residues. CDR1 and CDR2 from the germline V gene are SEHNR and FQNEAQ (reference sequence). The CDR3 nucleotides read TGTTCCATAGACAGAATTCATTCACCCCTCCACTTT. This codes for CSIDRIHSPLHF.

The chain uses TRBV5-1 and TRBJ1-3; 8 bases line up with TRBD1. Looked up from germline, CDR1 is SGHRS and CDR2 is YFSETQ. V shed 2 bases, J shed 4 bases, and the junction held 2 bases outside the gene matches. The CDR3 length is 14 residues. CDR3 coding DNA: TGCGCCAGCAGCTTTGGGACAGGCGGAAACACCATATATTTT. This sequence encodes CASSFGTGGNTIYF.

The chain couples TRBV7-8 to TRBJ2-2; 7 nucleotides align to TRBD2. V shed 1 base, J shed 3 bases, and the junction held 5 bases outside the gene matches. The CDR3 totals 16 residues. Germline CDR1 is SGHVS and CDR2 is FQNEAQ. The CDR3 sequence is CASSLVRGSHTGELFF. CDR3 DNA sequence: TGTGCCAGCAGCTTAGTTCGCGGGAGCCACACCGGGGAGCTGTTTTTT.

The chain combines TRBV5-1 with TRBJ1-1; D may be TRBD1 (6 bases). The CDR3 is 13 amino acids. Germline assignment: CDR1 SGHRS and CDR2 YFSETQ. The V gene lost 5 bases and the J gene lost 3 bases, with 11 bases spanning the gap. In DNA form, the CDR3 reads TGCGCCAGCAGTCCTCGACAGGACACTGAAGCTTTCTTT. Translating it yields CASSPRQDTEAFF. Drawing the rest from reference TRBV5-1 and TRBJ1-1, the complete variable domain is KAGVTQTPRYLIKTRGQQVTLSCSPISGHRSVSWYQQTPGQGLQFLFEYFSETQRNKGNFPGRFSGRQFSNSRSEMNVSTLELGDSALYLCASSPRQDTEAFFGQGTRLTVV.

This clone was picked up a small number of times. The V and J genes are TRBV7-2 and TRBJ2-1; D gene unclear. V was pared by 5 bases and J by 8 bases, with 13 bases between. Germline CDR1 and CDR2: SGHTA and FQGNSA. This CDR3 region has 13 residues. The CDR3 DNA follows: TGTGCCAGCAGCCGATCGTTCGGTGATGAGCAGTTCTTC. Translation: CASSRSFGDEQFF.